Shown below are 19 T cell receptor beta chains from a single sample sequenced in a study of blood T cell repertoires in COVID-19. TCRdb's table, derived via immunoSEQ multiplex PCR, lists solely in-frame clones and lacks some. The table lists approximately 210,000 clones, about four fifths of them singletons, with 7% to 10% in the top ten. What was sequenced was peripheral blood. These receptors originate from a woman aged 45-60 years with acute or convalescent COVID-19.

V and J are TRBV20-1 and TRBJ2-1; the match to TRBD2 covers 7 bases. The V gene end was trimmed by 3 bases and the J gene end by 3 bases; junction bases not matched to a gene: 5. Germline CDR1 DFQATT, CDR2 SNEGSKA (reference sequence). The CDR3 covers 14 residues. For the CDR3, the DNA is TGCAGTGCTAGTGGGGACTACTACTACAATGAGCAGTTCTTC. Its protein product is CSASGDYYYNEQFF.

This chain's CDR3 is CASSPFGRVNTGELFF. In DNA, the CDR3 is TGCGCCAGCAGCCCATTTGGGCGGGTGAACACCGGGGAGCTGTTTTTT. This chain connects TRBV5-1 to TRBJ2-2, with D possibly matching TRBD2 (5 bases). In germline, CDR1 is SGHRS, CDR2 YFSETQ. The CDR3 totals 16 residues. Trimming left V 4 bases short and J 1 base short, with 14 bases between.

The CDR3 region is CASSPGGTRADTQYF. CDR3 DNA: TGTGCCAGCAGCCCAGGGGGGACGAGGGCAGATACGCAGTATTTT. This sequence joins TRBV6-5 and TRBJ2-3, with D tentatively TRBD1 (7 bases). The V gene lost 6 bases and the J gene lost 4 bases, with 17 bases spanning the gap. From germline, CDR1 is MNHEY and CDR2 SVGAGI. The CDR3 runs 15 residues.

This chain uses TRBV2 with TRBJ1-1, with D maybe TRBD1 (5 bases). The ends were cut back, 8 bases at V and 4 bases at J, with 14 bases in the middle. This CDR3 is built from 13 residues. CDR1 SNHLY and CDR2 FYNNEI come from the germline V gene. This chain's CDR3 is CASLAGHPTEAFF. The CDR3 bases are TGTGCCAGCTTAGCAGGGCATCCCACTGAAGCTTTCTTT.

The chain employs TRBV19 and TRBJ1-1, with D maybe TRBD1 (6 bases). The germline V gene has CDR1 LNHDA and CDR2 SQIVND (reference sequence). V gave up 3 bases and J gave up 1 base, with 15 bases separating them. The CDR3 is 16 amino acids. DNA of the CDR3: TGTGCCAGTAGTATGGGACACGGTACGCCGAACACTGAAGCTTTCTTT. Its translation is CASSMGHGTPNTEAFF.

The gene calls are TRBV19 and TRBJ2-1, with D unclear. The CDR3 runs 13 residues. Germline V gene sequence: CDR1 LNHDA, CDR2 SQIVND (reference sequence). The V end lost 6 bases, the J end lost 8 bases, and 14 bases lay between the germline ends. The chain's CDR3 is CASSLRRGDEQFF. The CDR3 region has the DNA TGTGCCAGTAGCCTGCGGCGTGGCGATGAGCAGTTCTTC.

The J gene is TRBJ2-2, the V gene TRBV9, with 12 bases identical to TRBD2. CDR3 length: 15 residues. Germline CDR1 is SGDLS and CDR2 is YYNGEE. The junction had 3 bases not matched to a gene; V was cut back by 2 bases and J by 7 bases. The CDR3 is CASSVGLAGIGELFF. CDR3 bases: TGTGCCAGCAGCGTCGGACTAGCGGGAATCGGGGAGCTGTTTTTT. The entire variable domain, with the rest obtained from reference TRBV9 and TRBJ2-2, is as follows: DSGVTQTPKHLITATGQRVTLRCSPRSGDLSVYWYQQSLDQGLQFLIQYYNGEERAKGNILERFSAQQFPDLHSELNLSSLELGDSALYFCASSVGLAGIGELFFGEGSRLTVL.

The chain employs TRBV6-5 and TRBJ2-2; D is possibly TRBD1 (6 bases). This CDR3 has 13 residues. Trimming removed 8 bases at V and 7 bases at J, with 14 bases between. Germline-derived CDR1 and CDR2 are MNHEY and SVGAGI. Here the CDR3 reads CASDGTSNGELFF. CDR3 sequence (DNA): TGTGCCAGCGACGGGACAAGCAACGGGGAGCTGTTTTTT.

The chain carries TRBV5-4 and TRBJ1-1, with 8 bases fitting TRBD1. This CDR3 region has 16 residues. V lost 4 bases to trimming and J lost 5 bases; unmatched junction nucleotides: 13. Germline CDR1 SGHNT, CDR2 YYREEE (reference sequence). The DNA of the CDR3 is TGTGCCAGCAGCCCCGCCCTGACAGGGGAAGGGACTGAAGCTTTCTTT. Its translation: CASSPALTGEGTEAFF. The full variable domain, rest sourced from reference TRBV5-4 and TRBJ1-1, is ETGVTQSPTHLIKTRGQQVTLRCSSQSGHNTVSWYQQALGQGPQFIFQYYREEENGRGNFPPRFSGLQFPNYSSELNVNALELDDSALYLCASSPALTGEGTEAFFGQGTRLTVV.

With respect to this clone: The same CDR3 arises from other DNA sequences in this sample as well. The chain employs TRBV19 and TRBJ2-7; 8 nucleotides agree with TRBD1. Germline loops: CDR1 LNHDA, CDR2 SQIVND (reference sequence). With 5 bases clipped from V and 2 bases from J, the junction kept 2 bases outside the gene matches. The CDR3 spans 13 residues. CDR3 sequence: CASSETGAYEQYF. The CDR3, as DNA: TGTGCCAGTAGTGAGACAGGGGCCTACGAGCAGTACTTC.

The rearrangement uses TRBV27 and TRBJ1-6; D not certain. CDR3 length: 15 amino acids. Trimming cost V 0 bases and J 9 bases, with 12 bases left between them. The germline V gene has CDR1 MNHEY and CDR2 SMNVEV (reference sequence). CDR3 DNA: TGTGCCAGCAGTTTATCAGTCTGGGCCGGTTCACCCCTCCACTTT. Amino acids: CASSLSVWAGSPLHF.

The J gene is TRBJ2-1, the V gene TRBV4-2; D is possibly TRBD1 (5 bases). The V gene lost 4 bases and the J gene lost 7 bases, with 17 bases spanning the gap. CDR3 length equals 15 residues. CDR1 is LGHNA, CDR2 YNFKEQ, per germline. The CDR3 here is CASSLRVDASNEQFF. CDR3 DNA sequence: TGTGCCAGCAGCCTCAGGGTGGACGCCTCGAATGAGCAGTTCTTC.

The rearrangement joins TRBV11-2 to TRBJ2-3; 12 nucleotides line up with TRBD2. The CDR3 is made up of 16 amino acids. J was trimmed by 3 bases and V by 5 bases; bases with no gene match: 6. The germline CDR1 and CDR2 sequences are SGHAT and FQNNGV. CDR3 sequence: CASSLGLAGRTDTQYF. The CDR3 DNA reads TGTGCCAGCAGCCTTGGACTAGCGGGAAGGACAGATACGCAGTATTTT.

This clone was recorded only once. V gene TRBV19 combines with J gene TRBJ1-2, with 7 bases fitting TRBD1. Germline V CDR1 and CDR2: LNHDA, SQIVND (reference sequence). V was clipped by 5 bases and J by 3 bases; unmatched bases: 3. This CDR3 spans 13 amino acids. The CDR3 spells CASSLGQHYGYTF. CDR3 sequence (DNA): TGTGCCAGTAGTTTGGGACAGCACTATGGCTACACCTTC.

The chain is built from TRBV15 and TRBJ2-1; weak D call: TRBD2 (6 bases). V was shortened by 7 bases and J by 9 bases, with 22 bases between the two germline ends. The V gene's germline CDR1 is LNHNV and CDR2 YYDKDF (reference sequence). The CDR3 contains 15 residues. CDR3 DNA: TGTGCCACCACTGAGGGATCGGCTCGGAGGGGTGAGCAGTTCTTC. Its protein is CATTEGSARRGEQFF.

The CDR3 DNA sequence: TGTGCCAGCAGTTTGGCTCCGGGACAGTCCGTGAGTGGGAATGAAAAACTGTTTTTT. Its translation is CASSLAPGQSVSGNEKLFF. The chain has TRBV28 and TRBJ1-4, with 7 bases aligning to TRBD1. In germline, CDR1 is MDHEN, CDR2 SYDVKM. The CDR3 is 19 residues long. J was trimmed by 5 bases and V by 3 bases; bases with no gene match: 18.

This clone is a singleton in its sample. The DNA of the CDR3 is TGTGCCACCAGTAGGGGAGATACGCAGTATTTT. The encoded protein is CATSRGDTQYF. V and J are TRBV24-1 and TRBJ2-3; possibly TRBD1 for D (5 bases). The V gene lost 6 bases and the J gene lost 5 bases, with 5 bases spanning the gap. CDR3 size: 11 residues. Germline CDR1 KGHDR, CDR2 SFDVKD.

This sequence joins TRBV30 and TRBJ1-4; D is undetermined. CDR3 size: 16 residues. Germline V gene data show CDR1 as GTSNPN and CDR2 as SVGIG (reference sequence). V lost 0 bases to trimming and J lost 0 bases, with 11 bases between them. The CDR3 spells CAWSVRSVATNEKLFF. DNA for the CDR3: TGTGCCTGGAGTGTACGGTCCGTGGCAACTAATGAAAAACTGTTTTTT.

The CDR3 protein is CASLLRTRDNEQFF. The CDR3 coding sequence is TGTGCCAGCCTTCTTAGAACCAGGGACAATGAGCAGTTCTTC. This rearrangement joins TRBV11-2 to TRBJ2-1; TRBD1 is a possible D gene (5 bases). The CDR3 consists of 14 residues. The V end was cut by 8 bases, the J end by 5 bases, with 16 bases between. Germline CDR1 reads SGHAT; CDR2 reads FQNNGV.